This entry lists 9 T cell receptor beta chains sequenced from one sample in a study of graft-versus-host responses after intestinal transplantation. Sequenced by immunoSEQ multiplex PCR; TCRdb stores in-frame clones only, minus some. The top ten clones hold approximately 9.9% of a sample with about 9,500 clones, around nine tenths of them seen once. Sequenced material: PBMCs, taken just over 240 days after intestinal transplant. The receptors here all came from a human patient who received an intestinal transplant, so some T cells may come from the graft donor.

The chain carries TRBV28 and TRBJ1-3; D unresolved. Germline V gives CDR1 MDHEN, CDR2 SYDVKM. V dropped 3 bases and J dropped 2 bases, with 8 bases sitting between them. This CDR3 contains 14 residues. The CDR3 DNA follows: TGTGCCAGCAGTTTTGAGGGAACTGGAAACACCATATATTTT. Amino acids: CASSFEGTGNTIYF.

This clone was observed once. The gene calls are TRBV6-4 and TRBJ2-2; D remains ambiguous. Trimming cost V 4 bases and J 0 bases, with 3 bases left between them. The length of the CDR3 is 13 residues. From germline, CDR1 is MRHNA and CDR2 SNTAGT. CDR3: CASSASNTGELFF. For the CDR3, the DNA is TGTGCCAGCAGTGCGTCGAACACCGGGGAGCTGTTTTTT.

This sequence joins TRBV6-9 and TRBJ1-3; D unclear. The CDR3 spans 13 residues. Trimming shortened V by 3 bases and J by 0 bases, and 3 bases separated the two germline ends. Germline V gene data show CDR1 as MNHGY and CDR2 as SVAAGI. The DNA for the CDR3 is TGTGCCAGCAGTTACAGCTCTGGAAACACCATATATTTT. The encoded protein is CASSYSSGNTIYF.

The chain links TRBV28 to TRBJ2-7; weak D call: TRBD2 (6 bases). From germline, CDR1 is MDHEN and CDR2 SYDVKM. CDR3 length: 14 amino acids. V lost 6 bases, J lost 0 bases, and 12 bases lay in between. The CDR3, as DNA: TGTGCCAGCAGGGCTAGCGCCGTCTCCTACGAGCAGTACTTC. Translated: CASRASAVSYEQYF.

The chain carries TRBV30 and TRBJ2-5; weak D call: TRBD2 (6 bases). V was clipped by 5 bases and J by 6 bases, with 13 bases between them. Germline CDR1 and CDR2: GTSNPN and SVGIG (reference sequence). The CDR3 contains 12 residues. The CDR3 DNA sequence: TGTGCCTGGGGAACTAGCATCCAGACCCAGTACTTC. This sequence encodes CAWGTSIQTQYF.

The chain recombines TRBV11-3 with TRBJ2-1, with 16 bases identical to TRBD2. J was trimmed by 2 bases and V by 5 bases; bases with no gene match: 3. Germline V gene data show CDR1 as SGHNT and CDR2 as YENEEA. CDR3 length equals 17 residues. The CDR3 nucleotides are TGTGCCAGCAGCGCCGGGACTAGCGGGAGGGCCTACAATGAGCAGTTCTTC. Translating gives CASSAGTSGRAYNEQFF.

The V and J genes are TRBV7-4 and TRBJ2-5, with a possible D match to TRBD2 (5 bases). Deletions cut 5 bases from V and 4 bases from J, with 14 bases between. Per germline, CDR1 SGHVT and CDR2 SQSDAQ. The length of the CDR3 is 14 residues. Written as DNA, the CDR3 is TGTGCCAGCAGCCCTCCCGGGAATAGAGAGACCCAGTACTTC. It translates to CASSPPGNRETQYF.

The rearrangement uses TRBV2 and TRBJ2-7, with TRBD2 as a possible D gene (6 bases). This CDR3 contains 15 residues. V gave up 6 bases and J gave up 4 bases, with 19 bases separating them. Germline assignment: CDR1 SNHLY and CDR2 FYNNEI. The CDR3 here is CASSPEPGLSYEQYF. The CDR3 nucleotides are TGTGCCAGCAGCCCCGAGCCGGGACTTTCTTACGAGCAGTACTTC.

This chain connects TRBV28 to TRBJ1-1; 8 nucleotides align to TRBD1. The CDR3 runs 15 residues. Germline CDR1 reads MDHEN; CDR2 reads SYDVKM. V shed 3 bases, J shed 0 bases, and the junction held 3 bases outside the gene matches. CDR3 sequence (DNA): TGTGCCAGCAGTTTGGGACAGGCTCTGAACACTGAAGCTTTCTTT. The encoded protein is CASSLGQALNTEAFF.